This T cell receptor beta chain derives from a study of T cells in localized non-small cell lung cancer. Study-level results: Elevated blood T cell density was associated with longer overall survival.

Sequenced by immunoSEQ multiplex PCR; TCRdb stores in-frame clones only, minus some. This table has about 33,000 clones, around 90% appearing once. As to this clone: Its antigen is as yet unknown.

The CDR3 totals 14 residues. The ends lost 6 bases at V and 5 bases at J; junction bases unmatched: 6. The germline V gene has CDR1 MNHEY and CDR2 SVGAGI. The receptor was derived from a female donor older than 55 with stage I lung adenocarcinoma. The specimen comprised peripheral blood, sampled before any cancer treatment. This sequence joins TRBV6-5 and TRBJ1-5, with TRBD1 matching over 8 bases. The CDR3 sequence: CASRRQGTHQPQHF. CDR3 DNA: TGTGCCAGCAGAAGACAGGGGACCCATCAGCCCCAGCATTTT.